This T cell receptor (beta chain) comes out of a study of CXCR3-negative and CXCR3-positive naive CD8 T cells. The study, taken as a whole, reports: Similarly elevated diversity marked both naive subsets, with memory CD8+ cells showing far lower diversity. Higher TRB CDR3 hydrophobicity marked CXCR3-positive naive cells relative to CXCR3-negative naive cells. Similar TRBV-TRBJ usage was seen in naive cells (both CXCR3-negative and CXCR3-positive), but memory cells differed. Similar levels of surface CD5 were seen between naive subsets; TCR strength was inferred from TRB CDR3 properties.

The germline gives CDR1 SGHRS, CDR2 YFSETQ. The CDR3 contains 13 residues. Details on this clonotype: Its specificity is not known.

Researchers prepared the TRB cDNA libraries using 5' RACE with UMI labels. TCRdb re-called the 5' RACE reads and gives one entry per CDR3 protein, without DNA. In total, the table holds tens of thousands of distinct CDR3 sequences. Sequenced sample: naive CXCR3- CD8+ T cells from blood. Subset in this sample: CD45RO-CCR7+CD27+CD95- naive CD8+ T cells lacking CXCR3 (TNR3-). The chain links TRBV5-1 to TRBJ2-1; TCRdb calls TRBD1, which cannot be checked without DNA. The sequence derives from a human donor in good health. Some clones in this sample may be carry-over from other donors' samples. This CDR3 reads CASSADRGDEQFF. Full variable domain (outside the CDR3, taken from reference TRBV5-1 and TRBJ2-1): KAGVTQTPRYLIKTRGQQVTLSCSPISGHRSVSWYQQTPGQGLQFLFEYFSETQRNKGNFPGRFSGRQFSNSRSEMNVSTLELGDSALYLCASSADRGDEQFFGPGTRLTVL.